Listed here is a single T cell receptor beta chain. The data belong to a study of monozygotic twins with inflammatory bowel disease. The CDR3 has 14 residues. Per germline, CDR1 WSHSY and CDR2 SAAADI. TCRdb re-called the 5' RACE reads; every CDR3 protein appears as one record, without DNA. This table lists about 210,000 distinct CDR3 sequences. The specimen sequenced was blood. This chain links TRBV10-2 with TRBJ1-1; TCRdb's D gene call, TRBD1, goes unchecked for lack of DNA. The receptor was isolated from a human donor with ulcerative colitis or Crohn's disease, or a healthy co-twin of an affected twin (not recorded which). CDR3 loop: CASLLGGGNTEAFF.